The 16 T cell receptor beta chains below come from one sample, sequenced in a study of cytomegalovirus exposure and HLA in healthy donors. 13 Jbeta primers and 60 Vbeta primers were used for the PCR. Repertoires were generated with immunoSEQ multiplex PCR, while TCRdb's copy carries only in-frame clones and drops some. This sample has some 140,000 clones, with around 77% found just once. Input material: PBMCs. Every receptor here comes from a man aged 50 to 60 in good health and CMV-seronegative.

This chain joins TRBV4-3 and TRBJ2-3; 10 nucleotides match TRBD2. Looked up from germline, CDR1 is LGHNA and CDR2 is YSLEER. There are 18 residues in the CDR3. With V trimmed by 2 bases and J by 0 bases, 8 bases remained unmatched. CDR3 sequence (DNA): TGCGCCAGCAGCCAACAAACCCGAGCGGGAGGGAGCACAGATACGCAGTATTTT. The encoded protein is CASSQQTRAGGSTDTQYF.

This clone was picked up one time. The chain has TRBV4-1 and TRBJ1-1; TRBD1 is a possible D gene (6 bases). The CDR3 covers 16 residues. From germline, CDR1 is MGHRA and CDR2 YSYEKL. With 4 bases removed from V and 4 bases from J, the gap between germline ends came to 19 bases. The DNA for the CDR3 is TGCGCCAGCAGCCTACACGGGGGGGCAGACATCACTGAAGCTTTCTTT. It specifies CASSLHGGADITEAFF.

The rearrangement joins TRBV6-1 to TRBJ2-7; 9 bases are a match to TRBD1. V lost 6 bases and J lost 5; bases outside the gene matches: 8. The CDR3 loop spans 14 amino acids. Germline V gene sequence: CDR1 MNHNS, CDR2 SASEGT. The CDR3: CASRPGTGSNEQYF. In nucleotides, the CDR3 is TGTGCCAGCAGACCGGGGACAGGGAGCAACGAGCAGTACTTC.

The chain combines TRBV2 with TRBJ2-1, with D possibly TRBD2 on 5 matching bases. V was shortened by 5 bases and J by 2 bases, with 13 bases between the two germline ends. This CDR3 has 15 amino acids. Germline V CDR1 and CDR2: SNHLY, FYNNEI. CDR3 region: CASSPRGRAYNEQFF. Written as DNA, the CDR3 is TGTGCCAGCAGTCCCCGAGGGCGCGCCTACAATGAGCAGTTCTTC.

This clone showed up just once. This chain links TRBV6-5 with TRBJ2-1; 11 nucleotides align to TRBD2. Germline CDR1 is MNHEY and CDR2 is SVGAGI. V lost 6 bases, J lost 7 bases, and 5 bases stayed unmatched. The CDR3 covers 14 residues. The CDR3, as DNA: TGTGCCAGCAGCCCGGGACTAGCGGCGAATGAGCAGTTCTTC. Its translation: CASSPGLAANEQFF.

The chain carries TRBV16 and TRBJ2-7, with D uncertain. Trimming stripped 0 bases from V and 6 bases from J, with 9 bases between. Germline CDR1 reads KGHSY; CDR2 reads FQNENV. The CDR3 is 13 residues long. CDR3 nucleotide sequence: TGTGCCAGCAGCCAATCGCGGCTTTCCGAGCAGTACTTC. This sequence encodes CASSQSRLSEQYF.

The rearrangement links TRBV2 to TRBJ2-7, with D hard to call. V was trimmed by 4 bases and J by 3 bases, leaving 13 bases between them. This CDR3 region has 14 residues. Looked up from germline, CDR1 is SNHLY and CDR2 is FYNNEI. The CDR3 sequence is CASSGNTRVYEQYF. CDR3 sequence (DNA): TGTGCCAGCAGTGGAAACACACGTGTCTACGAGCAGTACTTC.

The chain employs TRBV7-8 and TRBJ1-2; TRBD1 matches at 8 bases. This CDR3 has 14 residues. The germline gives CDR1 SGHVS, CDR2 FQNEAQ. Losses at the gene ends were 2 bases for V and 4 bases for J; bases not matched to a gene: 3. The DNA for the CDR3 is TGTGCCAGCAGCTTATTCGACAGGGGCTATGGCTACACCTTC. Translating gives CASSLFDRGYGYTF.

The rearrangement uses TRBV18 and TRBJ1-1; 8 bases line up with TRBD1. CDR1 is KGHSH, CDR2 LQKENI, per germline. The J segment lost 8 bases and the V segment lost 3 bases, leaving 5 bases of the junction unmatched. The CDR3 loop spans 13 amino acids. The CDR3 DNA reads TGTGCCAGCTCACCGCAGGGGGCCTGGGAAGCTTTCTTT. Translating gives CASSPQGAWEAFF.

This chain joins TRBV7-8 and TRBJ2-1; the D is unclear. V lost 6 bases to trimming and J lost 6 bases, with 12 bases between them. This CDR3 comprises 13 residues. From germline, CDR1 is SGHVS and CDR2 FQNEAQ. CDR3 loop: CASRRFSGNEQFF. CDR3 sequence (DNA): TGTGCCAGCAGACGTTTTTCCGGCAATGAGCAGTTCTTC. Variable domain in full (rest from reference TRBV7-8 and TRBJ2-1): GAGVSQSPRYKVAKRGQDVALRCDPISGHVSLFWYQQALGQGPEFLTYFQNEAQLDKSGLPSDRFFAERPEGSVSTLKIQRTQQEDSAVYLCASRRFSGNEQFFGPGTRLTVL.

This chain connects TRBV28 to TRBJ2-1; TRBD2 matches 9 bases. The CDR3 contains 16 residues. Trimming took 4 bases from V and 4 from J; bases not matched to a gene: 8. Germline assignment: CDR1 MDHEN and CDR2 SYDVKM. CDR3 in amino acids: CASSSLAGERYNEQFF. The CDR3, as DNA: TGTGCCAGCAGTTCTTTAGCGGGAGAACGTTACAATGAGCAGTTCTTC.

The gene calls are TRBV13 and TRBJ1-6, with D perhaps matching TRBD1 (6 bases). This CDR3 has 14 residues. Trimming took 3 bases from V and 7 from J, leaving 10 bases between them. Germline CDR1 PRHDT, CDR2 FYEKMQ (reference sequence). CDR3 DNA: TGTGCCAGCAGCTTCAGGGGTGAAAATTCACCCCTCCACTTT. The encoded protein is CASSFRGENSPLHF.

This clone was detected once. The chain carries TRBV5-1 and TRBJ2-1; 7 bases are shared with TRBD2. After removal of 4 bases from V and 10 bases from J, the junction contained 8 bases not matched to a gene. The CDR3 is 13 amino acids. Per the germline V gene, CDR1 is SGHRS and CDR2 is YFSETQ. The CDR3 reads CASSIGGTGEQFF. The CDR3 DNA is TGCGCCAGCAGCATCGGGGGGACCGGCGAGCAGTTCTTC.

This clone was seen only a few times. This chain uses TRBV19 with TRBJ1-2, with D maybe TRBD1 (6 bases). Per the germline V gene, CDR1 is LNHDA and CDR2 is SQIVND (reference sequence). Between the trimmed V and J ends, which lost 5 bases and 6 bases, there was a span of 16 bases. CDR3 length equals 14 residues. The CDR3 region has the DNA TGTGCCAGTAGTCGGAGGGGGGGTGTCGATGGCTACACCTTC. It translates to CASSRRGGVDGYTF.

The V and J genes are TRBV18 and TRBJ2-7; a weak D match, TRBD1 (6 bases). This CDR3 has 14 residues. Germline V lookup: CDR1 KGHSH, CDR2 LQKENI. The V and J ends lost 4 bases and 2 bases respectively, with 12 bases between them. CDR3 sequence reads: CASSLTRGPYEQYF. CDR3 sequence (DNA): TGTGCCAGCTCACTAACCAGGGGTCCCTACGAGCAGTACTTC.

This clone showed up just once. V usage is TRBV4-2 and J usage is TRBJ2-7; D possibly corresponds to TRBD2 (6 bases). This CDR3 is 16 amino acids long. V was clipped by 0 bases and J by 2 bases, with 14 bases between them. The germline CDR1 and CDR2 sequences are LGHNA and YNFKEQ. CDR3 nucleotides: TGTGCCAGCAGCCAAGACGCCAGCGGGCCCACCTACGAGCAGTACTTC. Amino acids: CASSQDASGPTYEQYF.